This T cell receptor beta chain came from a study of blood T cells in healthy people across ages (dated by TCRdb to between 2015 and 2017). For context, the study as a whole: Template switching captured roughly one uniquely barcoded TCR beta cDNA molecule per two T cells in model experiments. The study measured age-related changes in TCR beta repertoire diversity using deep sequencing normalized with unique cDNA molecular identifiers. The donors were divided into four age groups: young (average roughly 17 years), middle-aged (about 40), aged (approximately 62) and long-lived (approximately 74). To avoid experimental bias, donors of different ages were randomly spread across the sequencing lanes. The study analyzed two additional independent replicas of 1 million unique cDNA reads from the same blood draw for two donors, one aged 18 to 30 and one aged 80 or older.

The donors were 40 or so Caucasian individuals from Russia, aged roughly 6 to 100 years, who were systemically healthy. Approximately 10 milliliters of peripheral blood were collected from each donor into EDTA-treated Vacutainer tubes. Ficoll-Paque density-gradient centrifugation was used to isolate PBMCs, with at least 6.5 million per sample. Total RNA was extracted from PBMCs with Trizol reagent, with at least 6 micrograms obtained per sample. For every donor, flow cytometry on a PBMC aliquot measured the percentage of naive CD45RAhigh/CD27high T cells. CDR1 is given as DFQATT and CDR2 as SNEGSKA, both from the germline V gene (reference sequence). The CDR3 numbers 15 residues from cysteine through phenylalanine. Left in the record is the CDR3 DNA by itself, 45 bases read in frame from the first base. The junction shows trimming of 6 bases on V and 2 bases on J, plus 19 bases between the germline ends.

Libraries came from 5' RACE. Sequencing relied on an Illumina HiSeq 2500. A second about 7 to 11 cycle PCR used a sample-barcoded 5' primer and a J-beta primer mix. A unique molecular identifier was introduced onto each TCR beta cDNA molecule by a template-switch 5' adaptor carrying 12 random nucleotides. Each sample yielded at least 2.5 million CDR3-containing paired-end reads. All of the RNA was converted into first-strand cDNA using the Mint cDNA synthesis kit, with a TRBC-specific oligonucleotide serving as the primer. After uracil-DNA glycosylase treatment, a first 18-cycle PCR used universal primers M1SS and BC2_uni_R on all cDNA. The study's own analysis went as follows. Normalization of each sample was performed by random selection of 1 million high-quality reads, each carrying a distinct molecular identifier. Reads sharing molecular identifiers were discarded rather than binned into consensus sequences. MiTCR, with a Q25 quality threshold and the strictest error-elimination algorithm, was used for CDR3 identification, clonotype clustering and error correction. A nonparametric unseen species model using Euler transformation provided a lower-bound estimate of total TCR beta diversity. TCRdb applied fastp at Q25 and MiXCR to the public reads, then kept only in-frame beta chains. All rows with the same CDR3 protein become a single entry with the most common DNA and genes. What appears here as the V and J calls and clone size reflects TCRdb's work, not the paper's. Counted in this sample were just over 1 million distinct CDR3 sequences; more than 35% of them appeared once. The ten largest clones represent approximately 17% of the sample.

General study outcomes and caveats: The percentage of naive T cells measured by flow cytometry correlated strongly with observed TCR beta diversity. The CMV infection status of donors was not known, potentially confounding age-related changes in expanded clonotypes. Observed TCR beta diversity per million T cells fell roughly linearly with age, and a significant reduction was already apparent by age roughly 40. The long-lived group showed more naive CD4+ T cells, fewer expanded clones and increased TCR diversity than the aged group, suggesting age selection. Total diversity estimates from one million sequenced T cells were considered lower bounds and underestimates. Since profiling was done on bulk unsorted PBMCs, naive and antigen-experienced compartments could not be conclusively compared.

As concerns this clonotype: The specificity of this receptor is unknown. The record has no base qualities; no much larger clone is one base away.

The V and J genes are TRBV20-1 and TRBJ2-5; the D segment could be TRBD2, given 6 matching bases. Sequencing was carried out using blood. The receptor was isolated from a woman aged 55-69 years in good health. The encoded CDR3 is CSAKRLAVLQETQYF. The DNA is TGCAGTGCCAAAAGGTTAGCGGTCCTACAAGAGACCCAGTACTTC.